This T cell receptor beta chain originates from a study of cytomegalovirus exposure and HLA in healthy donors (TCRdb year 2017). For the wider study: In an earlier analysis of about 560 of the donors, 276 Gb of sequence data and 100 million or so unique TCR beta sequences from roughly 190 million T cells were reported. An early release covering some 640 HLA-typed donors comprised about 300 gigabases of sequencing data and 85 million to 100 million unique TCR sequences. The genetic ancestry cluster associated with self-reported Caucasian donors included 65% to 90% of the approximately 430 genotyped donors. The study aimed to test whether cataloging public T cell receptors could reveal signatures of past pathogen exposure. The study used immunosequencing to profile the T cell repertoires of some 600 subjects and linked those repertoires to cytomegalovirus serostatus. Along with the approximately 620-subject first cohort, a separate validation cohort of 120 different subjects was used. The study combined high-throughput TCR immunosequencing, statistical association of individual TCRs with disease status, and machine learning to predict cytomegalovirus infection status. To study patterns of TCR occurrence, a later analysis re-analyzed previously published TCR beta repertoires from 700 or so donors and added high-resolution HLA genotyping. Rather than drawing on any new phenotypic data, the later analysis identified candidate immune exposures from TCR beta sequences and the way those sequences occurred across donors. An earlier analysis of around 580 of the donors used high-throughput TCR beta sequencing to judge whether each TCR beta V gene segment behaved as functional or pseudogenic. Donor age, sex, ethnicity and CMV serostatus were compiled together with the repertoire data. A later genetic analysis used genome-wide SNP genotypes for about three fifths of the 666 donors, treating that subset as a discovery cohort. Every repertoire in the discovery cohort had been generated on one and the same sequencing platform. HLA typing included class I and class II loci at four-digit resolution. The number of typed donors differed by locus: roughly 620-630 for A, B, C, DRB1 and DQB1; some 540 for DQA1; approximately 600 for DPA1; and 450 to 480 for DPB1. A few DR-DQ haplotypes were treated as single units for association and clustering because of strong linkage in the cohort. Among some 400 genotyped donors of the cohort, an average of roughly 230,000 unique TCR beta nucleotide sequences was sequenced per donor, of which roughly 18% were non-productive. Findings and caveats that apply to the study as a whole: Broadly in line with IMGT annotations, most TCR beta V segments showed up in productive rearrangements about 87% or about 30% of the time in an earlier analysis of about 500 of the donors. Immune exposure information for the cohort was limited to CMV serostatus. Linkage disequilibrium might explain the correlated functional status among segregating V segments, but an unknown experimental factor could not be excluded. Most CMV-associated TCR beta chains appeared to be HLA-restricted in a later analysis, and the HLA associations seemed to be driven largely by CMV exposure. It was suggested by the authors that the approach could potentially be generalized to other disease states and immunological phenotypes. Roughly uniform sequencing depth across donors was assumed in presence/absence analyses, although this assumption may not hold. The classifier was reported to diagnose cytomegalovirus status with high specificity and sensitivity in both the original cohort and the validation cohort. Some IMGT-functional V segments, including TRBV6-2 and TRBV6-3, could not be distinguished by the 87-base-pair reads and were therefore excluded. A total of 150 to 200 TCR beta chains were listed by the study as associated with cytomegalovirus. When HLA alleles, especially DR and DQ, strongly co-occurred, TCR associations were difficult to assign to individual alleles. In a later analysis, some 17,000 TCR beta sequences were associated with specific HLA alleles at a false discovery rate of 0.05. According to a later analysis, TCR association rates differed among HLA loci, with DRB1 alleles showing the most associated TCRs and HLA-C alleles showing the fewest. A further reported finding was that TCR beta sequences accurately predicted the HLA-A and HLA-B alleles for most subjects in the first cohort. In a later genetic analysis, fewer N-insertions in productive TCRs were reported among donors in an Asian-associated ancestry cluster than the 666-donor mean. This cohort had only TCR beta chains sequenced, and the lack of alpha or paired-chain data limited which features could be detected. In a later genetic analysis, a missense DCLRE1C variant was associated with V-gene and J-gene trimming of TCR beta chains, and the association was replicated in an independent cohort. In a later analysis, HLA-associated TCR beta chains showed more clonal expansion and lower generation probabilities than non-associated chains that were equally common. HLA typing was unavailable for some donors at each locus, so association tests used only the typed subset. Most TCR sequences were seen in very few donors, while some public TCRs were found in many individuals. The earlier analysis of approximately 540 of the donors excluded some 15 rarely observed V segments, including chromosome 9 orphons, because counts were too low. In a later analysis, several top co-occurrence clusters were reported to appear linked to parvovirus B19, influenza, CMV and Epstein-Barr virus. A few of the identified cytomegalovirus-associated TCR beta chains were confirmed in vitro to be specific for cytomegalovirus antigens. The sequencing pipeline was judged likely to have produced a cluster of highly shared sequence variants as a technical artifact.

According to the germline V gene, CDR1 reads MGHRA and CDR2 reads YSYEKL. The CDR3 runs 16 amino acids, cysteine and phenylalanine included. The DNA shown is the 48-base CDR3, in frame from base 1. Trimming costs V 6 bases and J 1 base, and their ends lie 13 bases apart. In total, roughly 670 healthy bone marrow donors made up the cohort. At the time of sampling, every cohort member was nominally healthy, though immune exposures that went unrecorded were likely present. The donor was CMV seronegative and belonged to the group of 350 or so seronegative cohort members. A peripheral blood sample was collected from each donor, and TCR beta sequencing was performed on peripheral blood mononuclear cells. The Qiagen DNeasy Blood Extraction Kit was used to extract genomic DNA from the blood cell samples. Comment on this clone: This receptor's antigen is unknown.

The library was generated by the immunoSEQ multiplex PCR assay. For the multiplex PCR, a mixture combining 60 forward primers for TCR Vbeta segments and 13 reverse primers for TCR Jbeta segments was used. The CDR3 region of rearranged TCR beta genes was amplified from genomic DNA with a multiplex PCR assay. On the Illumina HiSeq System, the amplified TCR beta libraries were sequenced as 87-base-pair reads. The published analysis was carried out like this. A later analysis counted approximately 76 million unique TCR beta chains across the 500 to 850 repertoires, and 10 million to 11 million of these chains were shared by at least two donors. Raw reads were error-corrected and collapsed into unique sequences with a nearest-neighbor algorithm that merged closely related sequences to remove PCR and sequencing errors. V, D and J gene segments were assigned by aligning CDR3 sequences to IMGT reference sequences. Each retained sequence needed at least a six-nucleotide match to both a V gene segment and a J gene segment. A rearrangement was called productive if the CDR3 had no stop codons and remained in frame with V and J, and every other rearrangement was called non-productive. CDR3 was defined according to IMGT convention as the region running from the second conserved V-encoded cysteine to the conserved J-encoded phenylalanine. In an earlier analysis of 500 to 650 of the donors, sequences lacking an unambiguous match to a single V gene segment were excluded. In an earlier analysis of roughly 500 of the donors, V segments were called functional above 56.7% productive rearrangements and were called segregating when the between-donor standard deviation exceeded 5%. A statistical classification framework was built for diagnosing cytomegalovirus status from the catalog of TCR beta chain sequences. V and J gene assignment, in a later analysis, came from comparing TCR nucleotide sequences with IMGT/GENE-DB human TR gene sequences. Using the TCRdist pipeline, a later analysis assigned CDR3 sequences along with most-parsimonious VDJ recombination scenarios. In a later analysis, each TCR beta chain was defined by its CDR3 amino acid sequence together with its V-gene family, and reads lacking a unique V-gene family were excluded. As a way to deal with suspected cross-contamination and a sequencing artifact, a later analysis dropped 500 to 700 nucleotide sequences that were highly shared and had low generation probability. In a later analysis, a clonal expansion index was calculated for each public chain from normalized within-repertoire ranks of inferred template counts. Generation probabilities in a later analysis came from a VDJ recombination model fitted to out-of-frame rearrangements, and those results were checked against IGoR. In a later analysis, hypergeometric tests were used to score TCR-TCR, TCR-HLA and TCR-CMV co-occurrence, with a repertoire-size bias correction applied to TCR pairs. False discovery rates were estimated in a later analysis by permuting HLA or CMV assignments 20 times. In a later analysis, co-occurring TCRs were grouped using DBSCAN, and TCRdist sequence similarity was added for clustering within HLA-allele-positive subsets. Repertoires with fewer than 30,000 or more than 120,000 public chains were left out of co-occurrence clustering, as were several repertoires with anomalous nucleotide sharing. Drawn from immuneACCESS, this table holds only the in-frame rearrangements with V and J called that TCRdb kept. Clones are partly lost; checked studies trace under half to an unresolved V gene and leave the rest unexplained. Clone size and the V and J calls come from that table; the DNA yielded D and trimming. The record for this sample contains more than 100,000 clones. The leading ten clones occupy about 3.2% of the sample.

The material sequenced was PBMCs. This receptor was obtained from a man in his forties or fifties in good health and CMV-seronegative. The chain is encoded by TRBV4-1 joined to TRBJ2-6; the D segment cannot be called with confidence. The CDR3 protein is CASRDQRSSGANVLTF. DNA sequence: TGCGCCAGCAGAGACCAAAGGAGTTCTGGGGCCAACGTCCTGACTTTC.